Following are 17 T cell receptor beta chains from one sample sequenced in a study of T cell clonality in common variable immunodeficiency. Using immunoSEQ multiplex PCR, the repertoire was profiled, and TCRdb retains in-frame clones only, with some absent. The record shows roughly 43,000 clones for this sample, with no singletons present. Input material: peripheral blood mononuclear cells. The receptor source for this set is a person aged 18-69 years in good health.

This clone showed up many times. Read data end 3 residues before the CDR3 end; the end is taken from the germline J gene. The gene calls are TRBV6-4 and TRBJ1-2; tentative D call: TRBD1 (5 bases). V lost 5 bases and J lost 6, with 16 bases in between. The CDR3 consists of 14 residues. Germline V gene lookup returns CDR1 MRHNA and CDR2 SNTAGT. The sequenced part of the CDR3 DNA is TGTGCCAGCAGTCCTACCGCCGGGGGGAATGGC. Its protein product is CASSPTAGGNG. The CDR3 as a whole reads CASSPTAGGNGYTF.

This clone was detected many times. Coverage ceases 3 residues before the CDR3 finishes, and the germline J gene fills in the end. The chain is built from TRBV5-1 and TRBJ2-7; TRBD2 agrees at 8 bases. The J segment lost 1 base and the V segment lost 0 bases, leaving 6 bases of the junction unmatched. Germline CDR1 and CDR2: SGHRS and YFSETQ. CDR3 size: 16 residues. The CDR3 is CASSLVSSGPSYEQYF. Partial CDR3 DNA: TGCGCCAGCAGCTTGGTTTCTAGCGGGCCGTCCTACGAG.

This clone was seen many times. The CDR3 is CASSNYQGLVVPYNEQFF. Incomplete CDR3 DNA: TGTGCCAGCAGCAATTATCAGGGACTAGTAGTACCCTACAATGAG. The chain uses TRBV28 and TRBJ2-1, with 8 bases lining up with TRBD2. The observed sequence ends 3 residues before the CDR3 terminus, with the missing tail filled in from the germline J gene. The ends lost 6 bases at V and 2 bases at J; junction bases unmatched: 15. This CDR3 region has 18 residues. CDR1 MDHEN and CDR2 SYDVKM come from the germline V gene.

This clone was found many times. The read comes to an end 3 residues before the CDR3 does, leaving the germline J gene to fill in the end. The rearrangement uses TRBV10-2 and TRBJ2-1, with 8 bases that match TRBD1. Germline V gene sequence: CDR1 WSHSY, CDR2 SAAADI. The CDR3 runs 15 residues. J lost 3 bases, V lost 6 bases, and 7 bases had no gene match. Partial CDR3 DNA: TGCGCCAGCAGGCCATCAGGGGGCCTCTACAATGAG. It yields the protein CASRPSGGLYNE. The whole CDR3 is CASRPSGGLYNEQFF.

This clone was counted at least ten times. Partial CDR3 DNA: TGCAGTGCGGACGAACAGGGTGGGTTTAGGGGTACG. It yields the protein CSADEQGGFRGT. The entire CDR3 protein is CSADEQGGFRGTQYF. The genes are TRBV20-1 and TRBJ2-3, with a tentative D call TRBD1 (6 bases). The CDR3 end is not reached by the read, which stops 3 residues before it; the germline J gene fills it in. Germline V CDR1 and CDR2: DFQATT, SNEGSKA (reference sequence). The CDR3 runs to 15 residues. V lost 6 bases to trimming and J lost 8 bases, with 24 bases between them.

This clone was observed many times. CDR3 loop: CASSSRTSGANEQFF. CDR3 DNA (partial): TGTGCCAGCAGTTCAAGAACTAGCGGGGCCAATGAG. This sequence joins TRBV13 and TRBJ2-1; 10 nucleotides align to TRBD2. The read falls 3 residues short of the CDR3 end, and the missing part is taken from the germline J gene. The V and J ends lost 6 bases and 6 bases, in that order; junction bases with no gene match: 8. Germline CDR1 PRHDT, CDR2 FYEKMQ (reference sequence). CDR3 size: 15 residues.

This clone was detected many times. The read ends 3 residues early relative to the CDR3; the germline J gene fills the gap. The rearrangement links TRBV19 to TRBJ2-6; the D is unclear. Germline CDR1 reads LNHDA; CDR2 reads SQIVND (reference sequence). With 2 bases removed from V and 0 bases from J, the gap between germline ends came to 5 bases. The CDR3 spans 15 residues. The sequenced part of the CDR3 DNA is TGTGCCAGTAGTATAAGCCGCTCTGGGGCCAACGTC. It specifies CASSISRSGANV. The CDR3 in full is CASSISRSGANVLTF. Using reference TRBV19 and TRBJ2-6 for the parts outside the CDR3, the full variable domain is DGGITQSPKYLFRKEGQNVTLSCEQNLNHDAMYWYRQDPGQGLRLIYYSQIVNDFQKGDIAEGYSVSREKKESFPLTVTSAQKNPTAFYLCASSISRSGANVLTFGAGSRLTVL.

This clone was seen repeatedly, ten times or more. CDR3 DNA (partial): TGTGCCAGCTCTCTTAGCAGCCACCTGCAAGGAGATGAG. Protein product: CASSLSSHLQGDE. The CDR3 in full is CASSLSSHLQGDEQFF. This chain links TRBV18 with TRBJ2-1; D is undetermined. Read sequence stops 3 residues before the CDR3 end, and the germline J gene provides the missing end. The CDR3 is 16 amino acids. V was cut by 6 bases and J by 8 bases, with 23 bases left in between. Germline lookup yields CDR1 KGHSH and CDR2 LQKENI.

This clone has ten or more counts. The read ends 3 residues before the CDR3 terminus; that terminus is restored from the germline J gene. This chain joins TRBV9 and TRBJ2-2; 7 bases are a match to TRBD1. Looked up from germline, CDR1 is SGDLS and CDR2 is YYNGEE. Trimming removed 4 bases from V and 1 base from J; junction bases left unmatched: 4. CDR3 length: 15 amino acids. CDR3 bases read: TGTGCCAGCAGCCCCGGGACAGAGAACACCGGGGAG. Its protein is CASSPGTENTGE. The full CDR3 reads CASSPGTENTGELFF.

This clone appeared many times. The CDR3 goes on 3 residues after the read ends, and that part is filled in from the germline J gene. The genes are TRBV20-1 and TRBJ1-5, with 9 bases identical to TRBD1. The V gene end was trimmed by 7 bases and the J gene end by 6 bases; junction bases not matched to a gene: 10. This CDR3 has 14 amino acids. CDR1 is DFQATT and CDR2 is SNEGSKA in the germline V gene (reference sequence). Here the CDR3 reads CSVPGQGYGQPQHF. The covered CDR3 bases are TGCAGTGTTCCGGGACAGGGATATGGTCAGCCC.

This clone was observed at least ten times. The sequence runs out 3 residues before the end of the CDR3; the remainder is reconstructed from the germline J gene. The gene calls are TRBV5-1 and TRBJ1-3; 9 bases are a match to TRBD1. V gave up 0 bases and J gave up 2 bases; unmatched junction bases: 3. Germline assignment: CDR1 SGHRS and CDR2 YFSETQ. This CDR3 comprises 16 residues. CDR3 bases read: TGCGCCAGCAGCTTGGAAGGACAGGGGACTGGAAACACC. Encoded protein: CASSLEGQGTGNT. The complete CDR3 protein is CASSLEGQGTGNTIYF.

This clone was detected ten times or more. Read data end 3 residues before the CDR3 end; the end is taken from the germline J gene. This chain joins TRBV29-1 and TRBJ1-4, with a tentative D call TRBD1 (5 bases). CDR3 length equals 13 residues. The ends were cut back, 7 bases at V and 5 bases at J, with 14 bases in the middle. Per germline, CDR1 SQVTM and CDR2 ANQGSEA. The part of the CDR3 DNA that was read is TGCAGCGCCGTAGGGGCGAACAATGAAAAA. It yields the protein CSAVGANNEK. The full CDR3 sequence reads CSAVGANNEKLFF.

This clone was seen many times. The read halts 3 residues ahead of the CDR3 end, with the missing end drawn from the germline J gene. The rearrangement joins TRBV6-1 to TRBJ2-3, with 7 bases fitting TRBD2. Trimming cost V 2 bases and J 7 bases; bases outside gene matches: 18. Germline CDR1 is MNHNS and CDR2 is SASEGT. The CDR3 sequence is 18 residues long. CDR3 sequence: CASSELQGWVAGANTQYF. Incomplete CDR3 DNA: TGTGCCAGCAGTGAACTTCAAGGTTGGGTGGCGGGAGCAAATACG.

This clone was counted at least ten times. The chain's CDR3 is CASSQTSSGANVLTF. The sequenced part of the CDR3 DNA is TGTGCCAGCAGCCAAACAAGCTCTGGGGCCAACGTC. The V and J genes are TRBV14 and TRBJ2-6; D remains ambiguous. The CDR3 end falls 3 residues outside the read, so it is completed with the germline J gene. The CDR3 runs to 15 residues. V lost 2 bases and J lost 0, with 5 bases in between. From germline, CDR1 is SGHDN and CDR2 FVKESK.

This clone was found many times. The CDR3 extends 3 residues past the end of the read, so its final part is completed from the germline J gene. This sequence joins TRBV10-1 and TRBJ1-5; D possibly corresponds to TRBD1 (6 bases). The CDR3 has 14 residues. Trimming removed 6 bases from V and 5 bases from J, with 14 bases in between. Germline-derived CDR1 and CDR2 are WNHNN and SYGVQD (reference sequence). The CDR3 here is CASSPKGQYQPQHF. Incomplete CDR3 DNA: TGCGCCAGCAGCCCCAAAGGACAGTATCAGCCC.

At least ten counts were recorded for this clone. With the read ending 3 residues before the CDR3 end, the germline J gene is used to fill in that end. The gene calls are TRBV3-1 (or the pseudogene TRBV3-2) and TRBJ2-3; no reliable D call. Germline CDR1 reads LGHDT; CDR2 reads YNNKEL (reference sequence). CDR3 length: 16 amino acids. V was cut by 0 bases and J by 2 bases, with 12 bases left in between. CDR3 DNA, as far as it was read: TGTGCCAGCAGCCAAGATATACCGCAGTCCACAGATACG. Its translation: CASSQDIPQSTDT. The CDR3 in its entirety is CASSQDIPQSTDTQYF.

In this sample, this clone turned up many times. Incomplete CDR3 DNA: TGTGCCAGTAGTATCCCCAGGCCCTCCAAAAACATT. Translation gives CASSIPRPSKNI. The full CDR3 protein reads CASSIPRPSKNIQYF. The rearrangement joins TRBV19 to TRBJ2-4; D is uncertain. The CDR3 is cut off 3 residues early in the read; its end comes from the germline J gene. There are 15 residues in the CDR3. The germline CDR1 and CDR2 sequences are LNHDA and SQIVND (reference sequence). V was pared by 3 bases and J by 2 bases, with 11 bases between.